The clone carrying this T cell receptor beta chain was seen ten or more times. The antigen remains undetermined. These data are taken from a study of CD8+CD57+ T cells in acquired aplastic anemia. The overall study: Recorded DNA amounts for sorted CD4+ and CD8+ cells had an average of around 3.4 ug. Study results and limitations: The CD8+ Simpson's diversity of patients and controls was not significantly different. Found in both controls and patients were around 30 CD8+ CDR3 sequences.

This CDR3 contains 13 residues. Germline V gene lookup returns CDR1 SEHNR and CDR2 FQNEAQ (reference sequence). V was shortened by 5 bases and J by 5 bases, with 10 bases between the two germline ends. The patients chosen for sequencing had shown expansion of CD8+CD57+ cells (detected by flow cytometry). Patients had not yet gotten any therapy when their blood was taken for sampling. Genomic DNA provided the template from which TCR beta VDJ and CDR3 profiles were obtained. Using its own MiXCR run on the reads, TCRdb lists one record per CDR3 protein. The data show 200,000 to 300,000 distinct CDR3 sequences, around 43% seen once.

The sequencing input was sorted CD4+, CD8+, or CD8+CD57+ T cells (not recorded which) from PBMCs. The sequence came from a human donor with aplastic anemia. This chain connects TRBV7-9 to TRBJ1-5, with D possibly matching TRBD1 (5 bases). The CDR3 here is CASSRDLHQPQHF. In nucleotides, the CDR3 is TGTGCCAGCAGCCGGGACCTTCATCAGCCCCAGCATTTT.